The entry below gives a single T cell receptor (beta chain) sequence along with its context. The sample belongs to a study of TIL therapy for anti-PD-1-resistant metastatic lung cancer. Looking at the study overall: Several tumors were EGFR-mutant and two were ALK-rearranged.

Sample time point: pre-treatment sample, taken before nivolumab and TIL therapy. Stage 4 NSCLC adults joined between 2017 and January 2020. The immunoSEQ assay was v3. This table comes from immunoSEQ multiplex PCR, and its TCRdb copy is limited to in-frame clones, with some not included. The sample carries 54,000 or so clones, around 90% recorded once. Germline V gene sequence: CDR1 SGHDT, CDR2 YYEEEE. This CDR3 spans 12 amino acids. V was pared by 3 bases and J by 3 bases, with 6 bases between. The sequenced sample was blood, obtained at baseline. The TCR was taken from a person aged 30 to 80 with non-small cell lung cancer. The chain recombines TRBV5-6 with TRBJ1-2, with D possibly being TRBD1 (5 bases). The CDR3 reads CASSSRDYGYTF. Written as DNA, the CDR3 is TGTGCCAGCAGCTCCAGGGACTATGGCTACACCTTC.